The T cell receptor beta chain described here comes from a study of T-cell memory formation after mild COVID-19. Study-wide background: The two donors had largely donor-specific TCR clusters.

This CDR3 comprises 12 residues. Trimming took 6 bases from V and 0 from J, leaving 8 bases between them. Per the germline V gene, CDR1 is SQVTM and CDR2 is ANQGSEA. The 5'RACE method, run with constant-segment primers, produced TCR alpha and TCR beta cDNA libraries (carrying sample barcodes and UMIs). TCRdb recomputed calls from the 5' RACE reads with MiXCR, one row per CDR3 protein. The table records fewer than 700,000 distinct CDR3 sequences, approximately 18% of them present only once. The TCR sequence derives from an adult woman who had mild COVID-19 (a few samples of this study predate the infection). Cell type and time point are not known. Sequenced material: PBMCs or a T cell subset sorted from them (not recorded which). The rearrangement uses TRBV29-1 and TRBJ1-1, with D perhaps TRBD1 (5 bases). This chain's CDR3 is CSVRGMNTEAFF. In nucleotides, the CDR3 is TGCAGCGTGAGGGGCATGAACACTGAAGCTTTCTTT.